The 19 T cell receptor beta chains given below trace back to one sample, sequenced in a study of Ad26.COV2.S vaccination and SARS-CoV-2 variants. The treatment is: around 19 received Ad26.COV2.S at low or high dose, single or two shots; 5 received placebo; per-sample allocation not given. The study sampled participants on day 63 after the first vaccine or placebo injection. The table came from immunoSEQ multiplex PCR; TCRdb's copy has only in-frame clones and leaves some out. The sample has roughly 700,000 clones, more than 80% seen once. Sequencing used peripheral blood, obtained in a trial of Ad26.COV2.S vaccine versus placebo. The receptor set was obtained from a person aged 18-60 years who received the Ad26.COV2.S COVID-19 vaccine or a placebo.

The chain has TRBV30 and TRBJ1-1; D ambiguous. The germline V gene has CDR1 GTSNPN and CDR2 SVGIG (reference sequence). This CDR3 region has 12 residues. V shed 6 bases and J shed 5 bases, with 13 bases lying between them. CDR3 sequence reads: CACSALGTEAFF. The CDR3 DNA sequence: TGTGCCTGCTCGGCGTTAGGAACTGAAGCTTTCTTT. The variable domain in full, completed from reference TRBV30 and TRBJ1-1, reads SQTIHQWPATLVQPVGSPLSLECTVEGTSNPNLYWYRQAAGRGLQLLFYSVGIGQISSEVPQNLSASRPQDRQFILSSKKLLLSDSGFYLCACSALGTEAFFGQGTRLTVV.

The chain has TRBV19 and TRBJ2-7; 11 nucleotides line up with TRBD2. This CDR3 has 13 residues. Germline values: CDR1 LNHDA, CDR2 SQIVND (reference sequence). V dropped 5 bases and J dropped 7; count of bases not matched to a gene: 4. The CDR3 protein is CASSAGTSGEQYF. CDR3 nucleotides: TGTGCCAGTAGTGCCGGGACTAGCGGTGAGCAGTACTTC. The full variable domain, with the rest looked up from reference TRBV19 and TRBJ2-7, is DGGITQSPKYLFRKEGQNVTLSCEQNLNHDAMYWYRQDPGQGLRLIYYSQIVNDFQKGDIAEGYSVSREKKESFPLTVTSAQKNPTAFYLCASSAGTSGEQYFGPGTRLTVT.

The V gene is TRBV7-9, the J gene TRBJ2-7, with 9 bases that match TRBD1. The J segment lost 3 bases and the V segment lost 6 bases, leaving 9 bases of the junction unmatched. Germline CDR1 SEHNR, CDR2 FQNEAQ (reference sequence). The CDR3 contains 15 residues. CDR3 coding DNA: TGTGCCAGCAGTAAATCCTTGACAGGGGGCTACGAGCAGTACTTC. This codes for CASSKSLTGGYEQYF.

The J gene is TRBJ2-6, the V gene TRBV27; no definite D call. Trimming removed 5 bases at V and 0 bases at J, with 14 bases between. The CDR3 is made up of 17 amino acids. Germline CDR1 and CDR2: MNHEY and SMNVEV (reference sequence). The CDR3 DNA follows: TGTGCCAGCAGTCCTCTCCCCTGGGGCTCTGGGGCCAACGTCCTGACTTTC. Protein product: CASSPLPWGSGANVLTF.

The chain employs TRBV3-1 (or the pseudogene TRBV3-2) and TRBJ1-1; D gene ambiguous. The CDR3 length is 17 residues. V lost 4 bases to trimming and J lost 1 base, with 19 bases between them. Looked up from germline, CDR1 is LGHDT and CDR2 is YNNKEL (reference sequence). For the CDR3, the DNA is TGTGCCAGCAGCCTCTCCACCGCCGGGATCCCGAACACTGAAGCTTTCTTT. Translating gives CASSLSTAGIPNTEAFF.

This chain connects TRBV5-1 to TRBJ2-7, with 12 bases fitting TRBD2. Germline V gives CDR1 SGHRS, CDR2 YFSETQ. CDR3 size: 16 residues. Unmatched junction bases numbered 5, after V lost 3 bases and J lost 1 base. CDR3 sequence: CASSYLAGGTSYEQYF. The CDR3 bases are TGCGCCAGCAGCTACCTAGCGGGAGGGACTTCCTACGAGCAGTACTTC.

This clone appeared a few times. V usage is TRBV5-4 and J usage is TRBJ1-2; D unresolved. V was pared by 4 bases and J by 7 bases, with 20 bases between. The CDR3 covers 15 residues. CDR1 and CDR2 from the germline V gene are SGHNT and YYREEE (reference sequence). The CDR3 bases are TGTGCCAGCAGCACTTACACCGAATTTCCCCTTGGCTACACCTTC. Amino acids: CASSTYTEFPLGYTF.

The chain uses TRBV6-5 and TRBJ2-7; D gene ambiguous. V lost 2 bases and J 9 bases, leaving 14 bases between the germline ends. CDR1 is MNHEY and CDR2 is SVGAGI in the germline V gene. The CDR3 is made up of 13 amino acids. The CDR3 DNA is TGTGCCAGCAGTTACCCGTCCTTCCCGGGGCAGTACTTC. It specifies CASSYPSFPGQYF.

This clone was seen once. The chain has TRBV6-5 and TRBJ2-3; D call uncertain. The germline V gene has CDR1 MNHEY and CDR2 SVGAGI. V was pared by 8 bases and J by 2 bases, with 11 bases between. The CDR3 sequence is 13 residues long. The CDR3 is CASGPDPTDTQYF. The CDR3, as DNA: TGTGCCAGCGGGCCGGACCCCACAGATACGCAGTATTTT.

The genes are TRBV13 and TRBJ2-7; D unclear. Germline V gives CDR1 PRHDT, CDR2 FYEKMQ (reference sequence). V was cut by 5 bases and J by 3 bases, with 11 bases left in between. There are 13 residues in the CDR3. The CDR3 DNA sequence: TGTGCCAGCAGCCTGGGATTCAACTACGAGCAGTACTTC. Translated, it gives CASSLGFNYEQYF.

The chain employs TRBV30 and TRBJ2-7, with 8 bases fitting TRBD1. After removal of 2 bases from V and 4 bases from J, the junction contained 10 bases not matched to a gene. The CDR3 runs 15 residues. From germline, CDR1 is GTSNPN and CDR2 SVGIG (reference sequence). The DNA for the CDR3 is TGTGCCTGGAGTCTCCCGGGGACAGGAGTTTACGAGCAGTACTTC. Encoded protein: CAWSLPGTGVYEQYF.

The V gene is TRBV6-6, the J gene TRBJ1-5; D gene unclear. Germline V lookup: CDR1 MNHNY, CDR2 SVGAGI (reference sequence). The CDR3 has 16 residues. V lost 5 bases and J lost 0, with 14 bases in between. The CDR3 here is CASSPLYQVSNQPQHF. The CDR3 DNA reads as TGTGCCAGCAGTCCTTTATATCAGGTTAGCAATCAGCCCCAGCATTTT.

The CDR3 protein is CASKTGVGSYTEAFF. As DNA, the CDR3 is TGTGCCAGTAAAACAGGGGTAGGGTCATACACTGAAGCTTTCTTT. The V call is TRBV19, the J call TRBJ1-1; TRBD1 matches 7 bases. The CDR3 length is 15 residues. Per germline, CDR1 LNHDA and CDR2 SQIVND (reference sequence). Germline trimming cut 7 bases from V and 3 bases from J; bases unmatched to any gene: 11.

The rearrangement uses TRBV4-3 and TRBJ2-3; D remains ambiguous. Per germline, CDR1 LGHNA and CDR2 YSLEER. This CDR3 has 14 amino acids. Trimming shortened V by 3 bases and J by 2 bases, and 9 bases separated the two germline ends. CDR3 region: CASSQTINTDTQYF. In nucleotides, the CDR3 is TGCGCCAGCAGCCAGACAATCAACACAGATACGCAGTATTTT.

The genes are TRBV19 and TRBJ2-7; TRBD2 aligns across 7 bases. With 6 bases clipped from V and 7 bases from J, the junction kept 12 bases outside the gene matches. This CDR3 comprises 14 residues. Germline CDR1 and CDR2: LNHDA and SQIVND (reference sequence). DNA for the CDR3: TGTGCCAGTAGACCGGGACTACACCCGGAGGAGCAGTACTTC. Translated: CASRPGLHPEEQYF.

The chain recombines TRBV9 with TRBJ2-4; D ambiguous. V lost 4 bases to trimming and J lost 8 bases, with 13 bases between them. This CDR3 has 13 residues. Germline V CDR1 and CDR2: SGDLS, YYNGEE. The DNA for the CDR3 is TGTGCCAGCAGCTCACAGCGTGGGGACATTCAGTACTTC. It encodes CASSSQRGDIQYF.

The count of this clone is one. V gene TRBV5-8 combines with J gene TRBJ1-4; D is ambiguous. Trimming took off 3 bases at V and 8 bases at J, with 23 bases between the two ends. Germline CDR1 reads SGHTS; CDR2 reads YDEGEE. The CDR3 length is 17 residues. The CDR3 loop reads CASSYSWRGGGKEKLFF. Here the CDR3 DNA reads TGTGCCAGCAGCTACTCCTGGCGCGGTGGAGGGAAAGAAAAACTGTTTTTT.

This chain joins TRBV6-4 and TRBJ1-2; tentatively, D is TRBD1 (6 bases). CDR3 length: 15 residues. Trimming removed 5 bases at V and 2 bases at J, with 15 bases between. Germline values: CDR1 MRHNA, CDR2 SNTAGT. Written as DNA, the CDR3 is TGTGCCAGCAGTCCGGGGTCAGGGGTGAACTATGGCTACACCTTC. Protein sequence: CASSPGSGVNYGYTF.

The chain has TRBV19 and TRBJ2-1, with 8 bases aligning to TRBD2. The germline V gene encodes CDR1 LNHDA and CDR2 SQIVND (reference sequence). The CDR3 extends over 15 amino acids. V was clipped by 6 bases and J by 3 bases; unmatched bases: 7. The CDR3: CASRTGGPFYNEQFF. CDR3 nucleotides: TGTGCCAGTAGAACGGGGGGGCCGTTCTACAATGAGCAGTTCTTC.